Below, one T cell receptor (beta chain) is given with its context. The sample originates from a study of blood T cell repertoires in COVID-19. CDR3 length equals 15 residues. V shed 2 bases, J shed 3 bases, and the junction held 3 bases outside the gene matches. CDR1 and CDR2 from the germline V gene are MNHNS and SASEGT. TCRdb's copy holds only in-frame clones and misses some; the assay was immunoSEQ multiplex PCR. The data hold a few hundred thousand clones, with about nine tenths observed a single time. This sequence was found in a man aged 18 to 29 with acute COVID-19. The sequenced sample was PBMCs or T cells enriched from blood (not recorded which). The chain employs TRBV6-1 and TRBJ2-4; 8 bases map to TRBD1. CDR3 in DNA: TGTGCCAGCAGTGAAATCACAGGGGGCAAAAACATTCAGTACTTC. It codes for CASSEITGGKNIQYF.